The 5 T cell receptor beta chains given below trace back to one sample, sequenced in a study of T cells expressing NK-cell markers. TCRdb reprocessed the 5' RACE reads and stores each CDR3 protein as one record, lacking DNA. This repertoire includes 500,000 to 600,000 distinct CDR3 sequences. The sample taken for sequencing was blood T cells: a sorted CD56 or NKG2C T cell subset, CD4+ or CD8+ T cells, or bulk PBMC T cells (not recorded which). The receptor set was obtained from a man aged 18-30 years in good health.

The gene calls are TRBV4-2 and TRBJ1-1; checking the TCRdb D call of TRBD1 is not possible without DNA. The CDR3 spans 16 residues. Germline CDR1 reads LGHNA; CDR2 reads YNFKEQ. The CDR3 is CASSQDVGQGSTEAFF.

This chain links TRBV20-1 with TRBJ2-5; TCRdb's D call of TRBD2 is untestable without DNA. The CDR3 has 16 amino acids. CDR1 is DFQATT, CDR2 SNEGSKA, per germline (reference sequence). CDR3 sequence: CSARDNLAGMDETQYF.

The chain employs TRBV2 and TRBJ2-1. This CDR3 region has 14 residues. The germline gives CDR1 SNHLY, CDR2 FYNNEI. The CDR3 spells CASFIQLSYNEQFF.

The rearrangement uses TRBV12-3 or TRBV12-4 and TRBJ2-7; the TCRdb D gene call, TRBD1, has no DNA to confirm it. The CDR3 extends over 13 amino acids. This CDR3 is CASRLTGSYEQYF.

This chain connects TRBV11-2 to TRBJ1-2. The CDR3 runs 14 residues. Germline V CDR1 and CDR2: SGHAT, FQNNGV. The CDR3: CASSLQESNYGYTF. Full variable domain (missing parts from reference TRBV11-2 and TRBJ1-2): EAGVAQSPRYKIIEKRQSVAFWCNPISGHATLYWYQQILGQGPKLLIQFQNNGVVDDSQLPKDRFSAERLKGVDSTLKIQPAKLEDSAVYLCASSLQESNYGYTFGSGTRLTVV.